These 19 T cell receptor beta chains share one sample of origin, sequenced in a study of blood T cell repertoires in COVID-19 (TCRdb year 2020). Receptor amplification or capture employed the immunoSEQ multiplex PCR assay. Drawn from immuneACCESS, this table holds only the in-frame rearrangements with V and J called that TCRdb kept. Clones are partly lost; checked studies trace under half to an unresolved V gene and leave the rest unexplained. Recorded for this sample are around 120,000 clones; more than 75% of them occurred a single time. The ten largest clones capture almost 30% of the sample. The sequenced sample was peripheral blood. These receptors originate from a woman aged 70-85 years with acute or convalescent COVID-19.

The J gene is TRBJ1-1, the V gene TRBV18; possibly TRBD1 for D (5 bases). Trimming stripped 2 bases from V and 3 bases from J, with 10 bases between. The CDR3 totals 14 residues. Looked up from germline, CDR1 is KGHSH and CDR2 is LQKENI. The chain's CDR3 is CASSPGDLDTEAFF. The CDR3 DNA follows: TGTGCCAGCTCACCAGGGGACTTGGACACTGAAGCTTTCTTT.

Details on this clone: Within the sample, other DNA sequences also encode this same CDR3. The chain uses TRBV2 and TRBJ1-1; the D gene is possibly TRBD1 (5 bases). Germline V gene lookup returns CDR1 SNHLY and CDR2 FYNNEI. There are 13 residues in the CDR3. Trimming stripped 3 bases from V and 1 base from J, with 6 bases between. This chain's CDR3 is CASSDQGNTEAFF. CDR3 sequence (DNA): TGTGCCAGCAGTGACCAGGGGAACACTGAAGCTTTCTTT.

The V gene is TRBV6-4, the J gene TRBJ1-2; TRBD1 is a possible D gene (6 bases). From germline, CDR1 is MRHNA and CDR2 SNTAGT. Trimming pared 5 bases from V and 4 bases from J, leaving 11 bases between. The CDR3 consists of 13 residues. For the CDR3, the DNA is TGTGCCAGCAGTCCTTTGACAGGCTATGGCTACACCTTC. Its protein is CASSPLTGYGYTF.

The chain joins TRBV30 to TRBJ1-2; the D gene is possibly TRBD1 (5 bases). The CDR3 is 13 amino acids. Germline CDR1 GTSNPN, CDR2 SVGIG (reference sequence). Deletions cut 3 bases from V and 2 bases from J, with 10 bases between. Here the CDR3 reads CAWRGPGNYGYTF. The CDR3 region has the DNA TGTGCCTGGAGAGGCCCAGGGAACTATGGCTACACCTTC.

The chain recombines TRBV24-1 with TRBJ1-2; 8 bases match TRBD1. With V trimmed by 8 bases and J by 1 base, 8 bases remained unmatched. The germline CDR1 and CDR2 sequences are KGHDR and SFDVKD. CDR3 size: 15 residues. CDR3 coding DNA: TGTGCCACCACTTCCTTTGGGACAGGTAACTATGGCTACACCTTC. Amino acid sequence: CATTSFGTGNYGYTF.

The chain employs TRBV18 and TRBJ2-7, with D tentatively TRBD2 (5 bases). The CDR3 totals 15 residues. The germline V gene encodes CDR1 KGHSH and CDR2 LQKENI. V lost 2 bases to trimming and J lost 4 bases, with 15 bases between them. CDR3 sequence: CASSPEGGGGYEQYF. DNA for the CDR3: TGTGCCAGCTCACCAGAAGGAGGCGGCGGATACGAGCAGTACTTC.

This clone occurred a few times. This rearrangement joins TRBV19 to TRBJ2-7; 11 bases match TRBD1. Germline trimming cut 2 bases from V and 5 bases from J; bases unmatched to any gene: 5. Germline-derived CDR1 and CDR2 are LNHDA and SQIVND (reference sequence). The CDR3 is 15 amino acids. CDR3 coding DNA: TGTGCCAGTAGTATATCGGACAGGGGGCTCGACGAGCAGTACTTC. Translated: CASSISDRGLDEQYF.

The rearrangement links TRBV12-3 or TRBV12-4 to TRBJ1-2; a possible D gene is TRBD1 (6 bases). V lost 5 bases, J lost 5 bases, and 12 bases lay in between. This CDR3 has 13 residues. The CDR3 DNA follows: TGTGCCAGCAGTCACCGGACAGATTATGGCTACACCTTC. Protein product: CASSHRTDYGYTF.

V is TRBV7-2 and J is TRBJ2-7; 10 bases map to TRBD2. Losses at the gene ends were 5 bases for V and 3 bases for J; bases not matched to a gene: 7. The CDR3 extends over 15 amino acids. Germline-derived CDR1 and CDR2 are SGHTA and FQGNSA. CDR3 in DNA: TGTGCCAGCAGCCCTTTTAGCGGGGGGCACTACGAGCAGTACTTC. It is translated as CASSPFSGGHYEQYF.

This clone has just a few counts. V gene TRBV3-1 (or the pseudogene TRBV3-2) combines with J gene TRBJ1-2; D gene uncertain. Looked up from germline, CDR1 is LGHDT and CDR2 is YNNKEL (reference sequence). The V and J ends lost 2 bases and 4 bases respectively, with 8 bases between them. The CDR3 runs 13 residues. CDR3 residues: CASSQRVGYGYTF. CDR3 in DNA: TGTGCCAGCAGCCAACGGGTCGGCTATGGCTACACCTTC.

V usage is TRBV3-1 (or the pseudogene TRBV3-2) and J usage is TRBJ1-5, with 7 bases matching TRBD1. CDR1 is LGHDT, CDR2 YNNKEL, per germline (reference sequence). This CDR3 region has 13 residues. Trimming took 3 bases from V and 7 from J; bases not matched to a gene: 3. CDR3 DNA: TGTGCCAGCAGCCAGTCGGACAGGCAGCCCCAGCATTTT. Translated, it gives CASSQSDRQPQHF.

The chain recombines TRBV6-5 with TRBJ1-6; possibly TRBD1 for D (6 bases). From germline, CDR1 is MNHEY and CDR2 SVGAGI. Between the trimmed V and J ends, which lost 5 bases and 8 bases, there was a span of 13 bases. This CDR3 comprises 14 residues. The CDR3 protein is CASSPRGVDSPLHF. The CDR3 DNA is TGTGCCAGCAGTCCCAGGGGAGTAGATTCACCCCTCCACTTT.

This clone has only a few counts. The rearrangement joins TRBV28 to TRBJ1-2; TRBD1 might be the D (5 bases). CDR3 length: 14 amino acids. The germline gives CDR1 MDHEN, CDR2 SYDVKM. The V gene lost 6 bases and the J gene lost 8 bases, with 19 bases spanning the gap. Here the CDR3 reads CASRNGGDLFGYTF. The CDR3 nucleotides read TGTGCCAGCAGGAACGGGGGTGACCTCTTCGGCTACACCTTC.

CDR3 protein: CASSLISQETQYF. The CDR3, as DNA: TGTGCCAGCAGCTTGATCAGCCAAGAGACCCAGTACTTC. V gene TRBV7-9 combines with J gene TRBJ2-5; D gene uncertain. Germline-derived CDR1 and CDR2 are SEHNR and FQNEAQ (reference sequence). The CDR3 has 13 residues. Trimming took 3 bases from V and 1 from J, leaving 6 bases between them.

This clone was detected only a few times. The chain uses TRBV7-9 and TRBJ2-3, with D perhaps TRBD1 (5 bases). The germline V gene encodes CDR1 SEHNR and CDR2 FQNEAQ (reference sequence). The CDR3 has 16 amino acids. V was shortened by 5 bases and J by 1 base, with 16 bases between the two germline ends. CDR3 in DNA: TGTGCCAGCAGCAAGATGGCTAAAGGGGGCACAGATACGCAGTATTTT. It codes for CASSKMAKGGTDTQYF.

The chain couples TRBV5-1 to TRBJ2-1; 10 positions agree with TRBD1. Trimming at V came to 2 bases and at J to 7 bases, leaving 3 bases not matched to a gene. CDR3 length: 14 amino acids. Germline assignment: CDR1 SGHRS and CDR2 YFSETQ. The CDR3 DNA follows: TGCGCCAGCAGCTTATCGGGACAGGGGAATGAGCAGTTCTTC. The encoded protein is CASSLSGQGNEQFF.

The J gene is TRBJ2-7, the V gene TRBV11-2; 11 nucleotides line up with TRBD2. Unmatched junction bases numbered 16, after V lost 5 bases and J lost 4 bases. Germline V lookup: CDR1 SGHAT, CDR2 FQNNGV. The CDR3 sequence is 18 residues long. The CDR3: CASSLRLRDSGGAYEQYF. CDR3 nucleotides: TGTGCCAGCAGCCTAAGGTTGAGGGATAGCGGGGGGGCTTACGAGCAGTACTTC.

A single count supports this clone. One end of the junction does not line up with germline, which may come from a read error. V gene TRBV7-7 combines with J gene TRBJ2-2; 9 bases fit TRBD2. This CDR3 region has 16 residues. CDR1 and CDR2 (germline): SSHAT, FNYEAQ (reference sequence). The CDR3 here is CASSSTSGTNTGELFF. In DNA, the CDR3 is TGTGCTAGCAGCTCGACTAGCGGAACGAACACCGGGGAGCTGTTTTTT.

The genes are TRBV5-8 and TRBJ1-6; D gene ambiguous. The V and J ends lost 1 base and 2 bases respectively, with 4 bases between them. CDR3 size: 14 residues. Germline V gene sequence: CDR1 SGHTS, CDR2 YDEGEE. In DNA, the CDR3 is TGTGCCAGCAGCTTGCACACCTATAATTCACCCCTCCACTTT. Translation: CASSLHTYNSPLHF.